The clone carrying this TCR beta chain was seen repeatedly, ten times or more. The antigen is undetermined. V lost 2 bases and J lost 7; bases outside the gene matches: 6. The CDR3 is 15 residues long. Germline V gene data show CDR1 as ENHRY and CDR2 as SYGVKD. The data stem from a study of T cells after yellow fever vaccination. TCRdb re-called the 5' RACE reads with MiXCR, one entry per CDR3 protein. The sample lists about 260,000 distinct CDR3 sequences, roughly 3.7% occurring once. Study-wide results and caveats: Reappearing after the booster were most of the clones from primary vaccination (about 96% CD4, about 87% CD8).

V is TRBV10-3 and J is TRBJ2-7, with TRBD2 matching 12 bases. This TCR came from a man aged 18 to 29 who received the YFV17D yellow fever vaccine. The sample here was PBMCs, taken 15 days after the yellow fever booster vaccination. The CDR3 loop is CAISETPGLAGEQYF. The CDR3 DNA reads TGTGCCATCAGTGAGACCCCGGGACTAGCGGGTGAGCAGTACTTC.